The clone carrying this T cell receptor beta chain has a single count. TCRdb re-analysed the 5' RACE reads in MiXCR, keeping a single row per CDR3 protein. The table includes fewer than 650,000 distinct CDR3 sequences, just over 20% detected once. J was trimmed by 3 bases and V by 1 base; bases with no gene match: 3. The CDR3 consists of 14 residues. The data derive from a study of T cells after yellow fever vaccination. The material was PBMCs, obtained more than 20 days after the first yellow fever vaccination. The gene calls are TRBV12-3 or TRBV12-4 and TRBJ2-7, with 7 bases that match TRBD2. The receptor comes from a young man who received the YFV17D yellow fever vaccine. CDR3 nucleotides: TGTGCCAGCAGTTTAGGGGCTAGCGGCTACGAGCAGTACTTC. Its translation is CASSLGASGYEQYF.